One sample yielded the 16 T cell receptor beta chains listed below, sequenced in a study of vaccination effects on CD4 cells after COVID-19. Their antigens are not known. Profiled with immunoSEQ multiplex PCR; TCRdb holds only in-frame clones, not every one. The table lists about 79,000 clones, approximately 81% of them singletons. Before sequencing took place, the ViraFEST assay used viral peptide pools to expand antigen-specific CD4+ T cells. Once cultured for 10 days, the cells underwent separation to obtain CD4+ T cells. The source was CD4+ T cells from PBMCs cultured with HCoV-229E spike peptides, collected before COVID-19 vaccination. The receptor set was obtained from a human donor who received a COVID-19 vaccine.

This clone was recorded a few times. V gene TRBV4-1 combines with J gene TRBJ2-7; no definite D call. Between the trimmed V and J ends, which lost 1 base and 0 bases, there was a span of 4 bases. Germline V gives CDR1 MGHRA, CDR2 YSYEKL. This CDR3 is 13 amino acids long. The CDR3 sequence is CASSQAISYEQYV. CDR3 DNA: TGCGCCAGCAGCCAAGCTATCTCCTACGAGCAGTACGTC.

This clone turned up a few times. The V and J genes are TRBV3-1 (or the pseudogene TRBV3-2) and TRBJ1-1, with D uncertain. The CDR3 contains 13 residues. Per germline, CDR1 LGHDT and CDR2 YNNKEL (reference sequence). V gave up 6 bases and J gave up 5 bases, with 13 bases separating them. Here the CDR3 DNA reads TGTGCCAGCAGTCAGAGTGGGGTAACTGAAGCTTTCTTT. Amino acid sequence: CASSQSGVTEAFF.

The V gene is TRBV2, the J gene TRBJ1-1, with 7 bases matching TRBD1. This CDR3 has 14 residues. The ends lost 8 bases at V and 0 bases at J; junction bases unmatched: 6. Germline values: CDR1 SNHLY, CDR2 FYNNEI. CDR3 in DNA: TGTGCCAGCTCCAAACAGGGGATGAACACTGAAGCTTTCTTT. It specifies CASSKQGMNTEAFF. Looking up the rest from reference TRBV2 and TRBJ1-1 gives the full variable domain: EPEVTQTPSHQVTQMGQEVILRCVPISNHLYFYWYRQILGQKVEFLVSFYNNEISEKSEIFDDQFSVERPDGSNFTLKIRSTKLEDSAMYFCASSKQGMNTEAFFGQGTRLTVV.

The genes are TRBV19 and TRBJ2-3; TRBD2 might be the D (5 bases). The CDR3 has 14 residues. CDR1 LNHDA and CDR2 SQIVND come from the germline V gene (reference sequence). V was shortened by 3 bases and J by 5 bases, with 12 bases between the two germline ends. As DNA, the CDR3 is TGTGCCAGTAGTATCCTTAGGGCGGGAGATACGCAGTATTTT. This gives the protein CASSILRAGDTQYF. The full variable domain, rest sourced from reference TRBV19 and TRBJ2-3, is DGGITQSPKYLFRKEGQNVTLSCEQNLNHDAMYWYRQDPGQGLRLIYYSQIVNDFQKGDIAEGYSVSREKKESFPLTVTSAQKNPTAFYLCASSILRAGDTQYFGPGTRLTVL.

The CDR3 region has the DNA TGTGCCAGCAGCCCCGGGAGCGGGGGGTCTTACGAGCAGTACGTC. It translates to CASSPGSGGSYEQYV. The chain carries TRBV6-5 and TRBJ2-7; 9 bases agree with TRBD2. This CDR3 has 15 amino acids. V lost 6 bases to trimming and J lost 4 bases; unmatched junction nucleotides: 10. Germline V gene lookup returns CDR1 MNHEY and CDR2 SVGAGI.

CDR3 nucleotide sequence: TGTGCCAGCAGCCGCCGACTCAGCCTAAATGAAAAACTGTTTTTT. Translation gives CASSRRLSLNEKLFF. The gene calls are TRBV3-1 (or the pseudogene TRBV3-2) and TRBJ1-4; D unclear. From germline, CDR1 is LGHDT and CDR2 YNNKEL (reference sequence). Deletions cut 4 bases from V and 5 bases from J, with 14 bases between. This CDR3 region has 15 residues.

In DNA, the CDR3 is TGTGCCAGCAGAGCACAGGGGGCAAGTTCACCCCTCCACTTT. This gives the protein CASRAQGASSPLHF. The chain is built from TRBV2 and TRBJ1-6; 9 bases agree with TRBD1. Trimming at V came to 6 bases and at J to 9 bases, leaving 6 bases not matched to a gene. The CDR3 covers 14 residues. CDR1 and CDR2 from the germline V gene are SNHLY and FYNNEI.

This clone has just a few counts. The chain is built from TRBV2 and TRBJ2-3; D gene uncertain. CDR1 is SNHLY and CDR2 is FYNNEI in the germline V gene. The CDR3 has 12 residues. Trimming removed 4 bases from V and 1 base from J, with 3 bases in between. The CDR3 loop is CASSAGTDTQYF. The CDR3 DNA follows: TGTGCCAGCAGTGCTGGCACAGATACGCAGTATTTT.

There are a few counts of this clone. The chain employs TRBV19 and TRBJ1-6, with no clear D. CDR1 and CDR2 (germline): LNHDA, SQIVND (reference sequence). This CDR3 comprises 15 residues. With 1 base removed from V and 8 bases from J, the gap between germline ends came to 12 bases. DNA for the CDR3: TGTGCCAGTAGTATAGGGCAGCACCGTGATTCACCCCTCCACTTT. This codes for CASSIGQHRDSPLHF.

The rearrangement uses TRBV4-1 and TRBJ1-2, with no clear D. The CDR3 sequence is 13 residues long. The V end lost 1 base, the J end lost 13 bases, and 16 bases lay between the germline ends. Germline values: CDR1 MGHRA, CDR2 YSYEKL. DNA for the CDR3: TGCGCCAGCAGCCAAGTGGTTCCGGTTTTGCTCACCTTC. It is translated as CASSQVVPVLLTF.

CDR3: CASSYGYQPQHF. The CDR3 region has the DNA TGTGCCAGCAGTTATGGGTATCAGCCCCAGCATTTT. This chain links TRBV6-2 or TRBV6-3 with TRBJ1-5; D gene ambiguous. The CDR3 consists of 12 residues. V was cut by 3 bases and J by 5 bases, with 5 bases left in between. Looked up from germline, CDR1 is MNHEY and CDR2 is SVGEGT.

The gene calls are TRBV2 and TRBJ1-4; D is unclear. The V gene lost 1 base and the J gene lost 7 bases, with 10 bases spanning the gap. This CDR3 spans 14 amino acids. Germline V gene lookup returns CDR1 SNHLY and CDR2 FYNNEI. The CDR3: CASSEGPFGEKLFF. CDR3 sequence (DNA): TGTGCCAGCAGTGAAGGTCCCTTTGGTGAAAAACTGTTTTTT.

The chain has TRBV27 and TRBJ2-6; 11 nucleotides match TRBD1. V shed 3 bases, J shed 4 bases, and the junction held 5 bases outside the gene matches. This CDR3 contains 17 residues. CDR1 is MNHEY, CDR2 SMNVEV, per germline (reference sequence). The CDR3 is CASSFGTGGNGANVLTF. The CDR3 nucleotides read TGTGCCAGCAGTTTCGGGACAGGGGGAAACGGGGCCAACGTCCTGACTTTC.

The J gene is TRBJ2-2, the V gene TRBV7-2; D is ambiguous. From germline, CDR1 is SGHTA and CDR2 FQGNSA. Trimming removed 4 bases from V and 1 base from J, with 13 bases in between. This CDR3 is 16 amino acids long. The CDR3 region has the DNA TGTGCCAGCAGCTCTTATAGGCCGGGGAACACCGGGGAGCTGTTTTTT. Protein product: CASSSYRPGNTGELFF. Looking up the rest from reference TRBV7-2 and TRBJ2-2 gives the full variable domain: GAGVSQSPSNKVTEKGKDVELRCDPISGHTALYWYRQSLGQGLEFLIYFQGNSAPDKSGLPSDRFSAERTGGSVSTLTIQRTQQEDSAVYLCASSSYRPGNTGELFFGEGSRLTVL.

The chain recombines TRBV6-6 with TRBJ1-3, with a possible D match to TRBD1 (6 bases). This CDR3 is built from 15 residues. The V gene's germline CDR1 is MNHNY and CDR2 SVGAGI (reference sequence). The V end lost 6 bases, the J end lost 0 bases, and 12 bases lay between the germline ends. The CDR3 sequence is CASSPRQASGNTIYF. In DNA form, the CDR3 reads TGTGCCAGCAGCCCCAGACAGGCCTCTGGAAACACCATATATTTT.

This clone occurred once. J is TRBJ2-1 and V is TRBV5-1; 9 positions agree with TRBD1. Looked up from germline, CDR1 is SGHRS and CDR2 is YFSETQ. V shed 4 bases and J 9 bases; nucleotides not matched to a gene: 8. This CDR3 region has 14 residues. The CDR3 sequence is CASSRGTGSSEQFF. The CDR3 DNA follows: TGCGCCAGCAGCCGCGGGACAGGGTCTAGTGAGCAGTTCTTC.